This T cell receptor beta chain was retrieved from a study of response to subunit inactivated influenza vaccine. Study outcomes and limitations: Each seasonal influenza vaccination, the authors suggested, recruits few new T cells.

This clonotype came up many times. The antigen is undetermined. V lost 6 bases to trimming and J lost 1 base, with 16 bases between them. The CDR3 extends over 15 amino acids. Per germline, CDR1 SGHRS and CDR2 YFSETQ. MiXCR, run by TCRdb on the RT-PCR reads, gives a single entry per CDR3 protein. Of about 650,000 distinct CDR3 sequences in the sample, 15% to 19% were seen once. The sample consisted of PBMCs from blood, taken approximately 12 days after vaccination. The chain uses TRBV5-1 and TRBJ1-2; D might be TRBD1 (6 bases). The sequence was collected from a man between 50 and 59 years old who received an inactivated influenza vaccine. In DNA form, the CDR3 reads TGCGCCAGCACCCTGGACAGCGCTGTTAACTATGGCTACACCTTC. It is translated as CASTLDSAVNYGYTF.